This T cell receptor beta chain is drawn from a study of Graves' ophthalmopathy and Graves' hyperthyroidism. About the research overall: The authors collected peripheral blood at initial diagnosis, before any treatment. Study results and caveats: It was with roughly 70% sensitivity and almost 75% specificity that the model predicted ophthalmopathy progression.

Pregnancy or lactation, uncontrolled infections and other autoimmune diseases were grounds for excluding patients. The PBMCs originated from around 9.7 ml of fresh peripheral blood. Details on this clonotype: Its target is not known.

V lost 5 bases, J lost 2 bases, and 9 bases stayed unmatched. The germline gives CDR1 SEHNR, CDR2 FQNEAQ (reference sequence). CDR3 size: 15 residues. RNA transcripts served as template for amplifying TCR beta CDR3 sequences. Investigators did first-round RT-PCR with HTBI primers, then second-round multiplex PCR. TCRdb fed the multiplex PCR reads into MiXCR, producing one record per CDR3 protein. The top ten hold about 9.1% of the sample, which has approximately 210,000 distinct CDR3 sequences, around 30% seen once. The clonotype was recovered from a middle-aged man with Graves' ophthalmopathy. The V call is TRBV7-9, the J call TRBJ2-7; 7 nucleotides agree with TRBD1. Sequencing was carried out using peripheral blood. CDR3 loop: CASSPLQGLPYEQYF. CDR3 nucleotide sequence: TGTGCCAGCAGCCCCTTACAGGGGCTGCCCTACGAGCAGTACTTC. Together with reference TRBV7-9 and TRBJ2-7, the CDR3 gives the full variable domain: DTGVSQNPRHKITKRGQNVTFRCDPISEHNRLYWYRQTLGQGPEFLTYFQNEAQLEKSRLLSDRFSAERPKGSFSTLEIQRTEQGDSAMYLCASSPLQGLPYEQYFGPGTRLTVT.